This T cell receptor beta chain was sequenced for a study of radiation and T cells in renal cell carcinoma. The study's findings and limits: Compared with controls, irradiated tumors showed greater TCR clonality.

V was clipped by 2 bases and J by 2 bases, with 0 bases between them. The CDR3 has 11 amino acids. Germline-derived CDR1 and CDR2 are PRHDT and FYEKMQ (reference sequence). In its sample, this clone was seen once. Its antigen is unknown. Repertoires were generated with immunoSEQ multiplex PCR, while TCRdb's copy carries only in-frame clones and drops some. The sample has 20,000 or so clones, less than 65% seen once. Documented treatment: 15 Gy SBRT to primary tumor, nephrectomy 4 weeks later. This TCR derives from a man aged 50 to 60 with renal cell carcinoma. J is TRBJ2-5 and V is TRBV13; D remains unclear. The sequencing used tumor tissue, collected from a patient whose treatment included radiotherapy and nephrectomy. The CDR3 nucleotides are TGTGCCAGCAGCTTACAAGAGACCCAGTACTTC. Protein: CASSLQETQYF.